This entry lists 27 T cell receptor beta chains sequenced from one sample in a study of regulatory T cells in long-lasting Graves disease. TCR beta libraries were built with iRepertoire HTBI primers and Arm-PCR of CDR3 regions. TCRdb re-derived calls from the multiplex PCR reads in MiXCR, one entry per CDR3 protein. The sample records over 400,000 distinct CDR3 sequences, around 15% being singletons. This sample's time point: newly diagnosed GD, antithyroid drugs for less than 3 months. The TCR library was made from RNA extracted from PBMCs. A further study also used this sample, focusing on T cells in Graves' hyperthyroidism and ophthalmopathy.

The sample was peripheral blood mononuclear cells (PBMCs), taken at new diagnosis, from a patient treated with antithyroid drugs. The source is a woman in her fifties or sixties with Graves disease.

This clonotype was recorded at least ten times. The chain uses TRBV5-4 and TRBJ2-1, with 10 bases fitting TRBD2. This CDR3 spans 15 amino acids. V lost 6 bases and J lost 7; bases outside the gene matches: 10. Germline CDR1 and CDR2: SGHNT and YYREEE (reference sequence). Here the CDR3 reads CASNLNSGRRNEQFF. In DNA form, the CDR3 reads TGTGCCAGCAACTTAAATAGCGGGAGGCGGAATGAGCAGTTCTTC.

This chain links TRBV28 with TRBJ1-6, with D unclear. The CDR3 has 11 residues. Trimming pared 2 bases from V and 9 bases from J, leaving 2 bases between. The germline V gene encodes CDR1 MDHEN and CDR2 SYDVKM. The CDR3 protein is CASSLVSPLHF. For the CDR3, the DNA is TGTGCCAGCAGTTTAGTTTCACCCCTCCACTTT.

The sample holds many counts of this clonotype. The chain employs TRBV20-1 and TRBJ2-7; a possible D gene is TRBD1 (5 bases). Per the germline V gene, CDR1 is DFQATT and CDR2 is SNEGSKA (reference sequence). This CDR3 has 12 residues. Trimming cost V 6 bases and J 2 bases, with 11 bases left between them. CDR3 in DNA: TGCAGTGCAGCCGGACACACCTACGAGCAGTACTTC. It translates to CSAAGHTYEQYF.

This clonotype has only a few counts. V is TRBV19 and J is TRBJ1-1, with D perhaps TRBD1 (6 bases). In germline, CDR1 is LNHDA, CDR2 SQIVND (reference sequence). V was trimmed by 7 bases and J by 5 bases, leaving 23 bases between them. CDR3 length equals 16 residues. Here the CDR3 DNA reads TGTGCCAGTACCACAATAGGGGGGGGCGTGAGGACTGAAGCTTTCTTT. It specifies CASTTIGGGVRTEAFF.

This chain connects TRBV7-3 to TRBJ2-2; 8 bases map to TRBD2. From germline, CDR1 is SGHTA and CDR2 FQGTGA. The J segment lost 3 bases and the V segment lost 1 base, leaving 1 base of the junction unmatched. This CDR3 has 15 amino acids. CDR3 protein: CASSLISGDTGELFF. The CDR3, as DNA: TGTGCCAGCAGCTTAATTAGCGGGGACACCGGGGAGCTGTTTTTT.

The rearrangement links TRBV27 to TRBJ2-3, with D tentatively TRBD1 (6 bases). Germline lookup yields CDR1 MNHEY and CDR2 SMNVEV (reference sequence). There are 16 residues in the CDR3. The V end was cut by 5 bases, the J end by 0 bases, with 15 bases between. This chain's CDR3 is CASSLDRPPSTDTQYF. The CDR3 nucleotides read TGTGCCAGCAGTCTTGACAGGCCCCCTAGCACAGATACGCAGTATTTT.

At least ten counts were recorded for this clonotype. J is TRBJ2-7 and V is TRBV2; D unresolved. V was trimmed by 3 bases and J by 3 bases, leaving 12 bases between them. CDR3 length equals 14 residues. Germline CDR1 reads SNHLY; CDR2 reads FYNNEI. The CDR3 is CASSEDDLYYEQYF. CDR3 in DNA: TGTGCCAGCAGTGAGGACGATCTCTACTACGAGCAGTACTTC.

This clonotype was seen repeatedly, ten times or more. The chain links TRBV3-1 to TRBJ2-5; D is perhaps TRBD1 or TRBD2 (5 bases each). Germline V gives CDR1 LGHDT, CDR2 YNNKEL (reference sequence). Trimming removed 8 bases at V and 0 bases at J, with 13 bases between. The CDR3 covers 14 residues. The CDR3 spells CASLRLGDQETQYF. CDR3 coding DNA: TGTGCCAGCCTGAGACTGGGGGACCAAGAGACCCAGTACTTC.

The chain carries TRBV20-1 and TRBJ2-3; 11 nucleotides line up with TRBD1. Germline CDR1 reads DFQATT; CDR2 reads SNEGSKA (reference sequence). The CDR3 consists of 16 residues. The J segment lost 6 bases and the V segment lost 0 bases, leaving 8 bases of the junction unmatched. CDR3 sequence: CSARDWTGGSRDTQYF. The CDR3 coding sequence is TGCAGTGCTAGAGATTGGACAGGGGGCTCTAGGGATACGCAGTATTTT.

This clonotype was counted ten times or more. The chain has TRBV5-6 and TRBJ2-7, with 12 bases lining up with TRBD2. There are 17 residues in the CDR3. Per the germline V gene, CDR1 is SGHDT and CDR2 is YYEEEE. V was pared by 4 bases and J by 3 bases, with 11 bases of the junction left unmatched. This CDR3 reads CASSRRLAGVNYYEQYF. The CDR3, as DNA: TGTGCCAGCAGCCGAAGACTAGCGGGAGTTAACTACTACGAGCAGTACTTC.

This clonotype was observed a few times. The DNA for the CDR3 is TGCAGTGCCTCCTCTCAGGGGATGTCAGATACGCAGTATTTT. Translation gives CSASSQGMSDTQYF. The chain couples TRBV20-1 to TRBJ2-3; the D gene is possibly TRBD1 (6 bases). V lost 6 bases, J lost 4 bases, and 17 bases lay in between. Germline V gene data show CDR1 as DFQATT and CDR2 as SNEGSKA (reference sequence). The CDR3 length is 14 residues.

In regard to this clonotype: This could be a read error, since a much larger clone is one nucleotide away. Here the CDR3 reads CASSAPQHTGTYEQYF. The CDR3 DNA follows: TGTGCCAGTAGTGCCCCTCAACATACAGGCACCTACGAGCAGTACTTC. V usage is TRBV19 and J usage is TRBJ2-7; D is possibly TRBD1 (5 bases). The ends were cut back, 5 bases at V and 2 bases at J, with 19 bases in the middle. The CDR3 extends over 16 amino acids. Per the germline V gene, CDR1 is LNHDA and CDR2 is SQIVND (reference sequence).

This clonotype has at least ten counts. This rearrangement joins TRBV5-1 to TRBJ2-7; TRBD1 matches 8 bases. The CDR3 spans 14 residues. Unmatched junction bases numbered 6, after V lost 4 bases and J lost 3 bases. CDR1 is SGHRS, CDR2 YFSETQ, per germline. The CDR3 reads CASSGQGIHYEQYF. The CDR3 DNA sequence: TGCGCCAGCAGCGGACAGGGAATACACTACGAGCAGTACTTC.

This clonotype appeared many times. One end of the junction does not line up with germline, which may come from a read error. The chain combines TRBV12-3 or TRBV12-4 with TRBJ2-3; 10 bases are shared with TRBD2. The CDR3 runs 16 residues. The CDR3 here is CASSLGLAGAGDTQYF. The CDR3 coding sequence is TGCGCCAGCAGCTTGGGGCTAGCGGGAGCGGGAGATACGCAGTATTTT.

This clonotype has ten or more counts. V usage is TRBV28 and J usage is TRBJ2-3, with TRBD2 identical over 10 bases. The trim removed 10 bases at V and 4 bases at J, leaving 5 bases unmatched. This CDR3 is built from 13 residues. Germline V gene data show CDR1 as MDHEN and CDR2 as SYDVKM. The CDR3 DNA reads TGTGCCATAGCGGGAGGAGGAGCAGATACGCAGTATTTT. This sequence encodes CAIAGGGADTQYF. Full variable domain (remainder filled in from reference TRBV28 and TRBJ2-3): DVKVTQSSRYLVKRTGEKVFLECVQDMDHENMFWYRQDPGLGLRLIYFSYDVKMKEKGDIPEGYSVSREKKERFSLILESASTNQTSMYLCAIAGGGADTQYFGPGTRLTVL.

This clonotype was counted many times. CDR3 in amino acids: CASSDYAPGYF. The CDR3 nucleotides read TGTGCCAGCAGTGATTATGCTCCCGGGTACTTC. V and J are TRBV2 and TRBJ2-7; D not resolved. The germline gives CDR1 SNHLY, CDR2 FYNNEI. V was trimmed by 3 bases and J by 12 bases, leaving 12 bases between them. The CDR3 consists of 11 residues.

This sequence joins TRBV5-1 and TRBJ1-1; D is uncertain. The CDR3 sequence is 17 residues long. The germline V gene has CDR1 SGHRS and CDR2 YFSETQ. Trimming left V 0 bases short and J 4 bases short, with 19 bases between. CDR3 DNA sequence: TGCGCCAGCAGCTTGGAAGTCGGGCAGGCCGTTGCCACTGAAGCTTTCTTT. Encoded protein: CASSLEVGQAVATEAFF.

This clonotype was found many times. Germline and junction disagree at one end, which may indicate a read error. The chain recombines TRBV5-1 with TRBJ1-5; TRBD1 matches 7 bases. This CDR3 is built from 14 residues. Per the germline V gene, CDR1 is SGHRS and CDR2 is YFSETQ. In nucleotides, the CDR3 is TGTGCCAGCAGCTTGACAGGGAGGAATCAGCCCCAGCATTTT. Protein: CASSLTGRNQPQHF.

The chain employs TRBV9 and TRBJ2-2; 10 bases agree with TRBD2. Germline assignment: CDR1 SGDLS and CDR2 YYNGEE. The J segment lost 5 bases and the V segment lost 0 bases, leaving 1 base of the junction unmatched. This CDR3 spans 15 amino acids. The CDR3 loop reads CASSVASGSTGELFF. The CDR3 bases are TGTGCCAGCAGCGTAGCTAGCGGGAGTACCGGGGAGCTGTTTTTT.

The chain is built from TRBV18 and TRBJ2-7; TRBD1 aligns across 12 bases. V shed 3 bases, J shed 0 bases, and the junction held 6 bases outside the gene matches. The CDR3 spans 17 residues. Germline values: CDR1 KGHSH, CDR2 LQKENI. The CDR3 region has the DNA TGTGCCAGCTCACCGGGACAGGGGGCGCAGGGCTCCTACGAGCAGTACTTC. Protein: CASSPGQGAQGSYEQYF.

With respect to this clonotype: A far more abundant clone sits one base away, making this likely a read error. The chain recombines TRBV6-9 with TRBJ2-5, with D hard to call. Germline lookup yields CDR1 MNHGY and CDR2 SVAAGI. Trimming cost V 4 bases and J 1 base, with 4 bases left between them. The CDR3 has 12 residues. DNA for the CDR3: TGTGCCAGCAGTTTACCCCAAGAGACCCAGTACTTC. The encoded protein is CASSLPQETQYF.

The table lists this clonotype with many counts. This chain connects TRBV28 to TRBJ2-3, with D unclear. The CDR3 spans 12 residues. Trimming left V 6 bases short and J 3 bases short, with 7 bases between. The germline CDR1 and CDR2 sequences are MDHEN and SYDVKM. CDR3 sequence reads: CASSPWTDTQYF. The CDR3 DNA is TGTGCCAGCAGCCCTTGGACAGATACGCAGTATTTT.

The table lists this clonotype with many counts. The chain couples TRBV28 to TRBJ2-5; 12 bases line up with TRBD2. The CDR3 runs to 16 residues. The V gene's germline CDR1 is MDHEN and CDR2 SYDVKM. The trim removed 8 bases at V and 5 bases at J, leaving 12 bases unmatched. CDR3 nucleotides: TGTGCCAGCGTCCCCAATCGACTAGCGGGAGTTGAGACCCAGTACTTC. Residues: CASVPNRLAGVETQYF.

The CDR3 spells CASSQGLAGPTGELFF. The CDR3 coding sequence is TGTGCCAGCAGCCAGGGTCTAGCGGGGCCCACCGGGGAGCTGTTTTTT. The rearrangement joins TRBV9 to TRBJ2-2; 9 positions match TRBD2. CDR3 size: 16 residues. Germline-derived CDR1 and CDR2 are SGDLS and YYNGEE. V shed 4 bases and J 4 bases; nucleotides not matched to a gene: 8.

This clonotype has ten or more counts. This chain joins TRBV24-1 and TRBJ1-2; 8 nucleotides align to TRBD1. The CDR3 is made up of 16 amino acids. The J segment lost 4 bases and the V segment lost 5 bases, leaving 11 bases of the junction unmatched. Germline V lookup: CDR1 KGHDR, CDR2 SFDVKD. The CDR3 DNA sequence: TGTGCCACCAGTGGTCCCTTGGGGACAGGACTCTATGGCTACACCTTC. This sequence encodes CATSGPLGTGLYGYTF.

The V and J genes are TRBV7-9 and TRBJ2-2; D unclear. Trimming took off 2 bases at V and 6 bases at J, with 10 bases between the two ends. CDR1 is SEHNR, CDR2 FQNEAQ, per germline (reference sequence). The CDR3 covers 14 residues. CDR3 region: CASSLPALAGELFF. DNA for the CDR3: TGTGCCAGCAGCTTACCAGCGCTCGCCGGGGAGCTGTTTTTT.

This sequence joins TRBV5-1 and TRBJ2-3, with a possible D match to TRBD1 (6 bases). Deletions cut 0 bases from V and 2 bases from J, with 10 bases between. This CDR3 is 15 amino acids long. Germline values: CDR1 SGHRS, CDR2 YFSETQ. The CDR3 DNA is TGCGCCAGCAGCTTGGTGGGGACACTCACAGATACGCAGTATTTT. Encoded protein: CASSLVGTLTDTQYF.